The T cell receptor (beta chain) under discussion was sequenced for a study of tumor-infiltrating lymphocytes in localized non-small cell lung cancer. Sequencing was performed with immunoSEQ multiplex PCR; in TCRdb, only in-frame clones are kept and a portion is missing. The repertoire holds about 6,600 clones, roughly 81% seen once, with 30% in the top ten. Trimming cost V 8 bases and J 3 bases; bases outside gene matches: 6. The length of the CDR3 is 14 residues. Germline lookup yields CDR1 LNHDA and CDR2 SQIVND (reference sequence). V and J are TRBV19 and TRBJ2-7; 11 bases fit TRBD1. This clonotype was sampled from a human donor with non-small cell lung cancer. Sequencing was performed on lung tumor tissue. In nucleotides, the CDR3 is TGTGCCAGTGCCCCCGGGACAGGGGGCTACGAGCAGTACTTC. Translating it yields CASAPGTGGYEQYF. Complete variable domain (other parts from reference TRBV19 and TRBJ2-7): DGGITQSPKYLFRKEGQNVTLSCEQNLNHDAMYWYRQDPGQGLRLIYYSQIVNDFQKGDIAEGYSVSREKKESFPLTVTSAQKNPTAFYLCASAPGTGGYEQYFGPGTRLTVT.